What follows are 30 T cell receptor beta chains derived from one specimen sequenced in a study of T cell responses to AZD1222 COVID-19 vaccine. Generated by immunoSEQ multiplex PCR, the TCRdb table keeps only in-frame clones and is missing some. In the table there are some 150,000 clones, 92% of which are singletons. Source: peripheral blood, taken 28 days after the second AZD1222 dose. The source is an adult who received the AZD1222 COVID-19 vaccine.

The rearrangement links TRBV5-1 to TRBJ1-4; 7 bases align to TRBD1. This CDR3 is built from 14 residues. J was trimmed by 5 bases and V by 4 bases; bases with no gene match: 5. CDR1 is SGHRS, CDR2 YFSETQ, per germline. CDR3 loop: CASSPGQENEKLFF. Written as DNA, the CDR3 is TGCGCCAGCAGCCCAGGACAGGAGAATGAAAAACTGTTTTTT.

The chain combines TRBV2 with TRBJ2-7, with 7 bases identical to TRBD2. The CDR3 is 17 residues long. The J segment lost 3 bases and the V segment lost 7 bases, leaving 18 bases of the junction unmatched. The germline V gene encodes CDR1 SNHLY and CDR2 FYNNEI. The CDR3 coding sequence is TGTGCCAGCACAAAAACGTGGTTGCGGGAGTTCTGCTACGAGCAGTACTTC. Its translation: CASTKTWLREFCYEQYF.

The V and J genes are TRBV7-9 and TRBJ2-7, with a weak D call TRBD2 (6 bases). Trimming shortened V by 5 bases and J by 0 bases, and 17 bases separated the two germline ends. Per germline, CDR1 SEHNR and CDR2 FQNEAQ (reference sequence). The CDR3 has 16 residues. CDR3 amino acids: CASSDPGGGTSYEQYF. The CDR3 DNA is TGTGCCAGCAGCGATCCCGGGGGTGGTACCTCCTACGAGCAGTACTTC.

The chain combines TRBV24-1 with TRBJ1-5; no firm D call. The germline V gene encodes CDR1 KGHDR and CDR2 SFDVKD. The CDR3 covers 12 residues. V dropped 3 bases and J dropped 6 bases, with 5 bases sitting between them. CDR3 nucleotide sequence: TGTGCCACCAGTGATGTAAGTCAGCCCCAGCATTTT. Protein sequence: CATSDVSQPQHF.

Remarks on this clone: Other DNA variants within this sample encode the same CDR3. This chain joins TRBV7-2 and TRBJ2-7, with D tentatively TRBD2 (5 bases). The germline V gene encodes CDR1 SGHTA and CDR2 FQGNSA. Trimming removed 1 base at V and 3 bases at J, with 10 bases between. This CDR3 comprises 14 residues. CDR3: CASSLVAGGYEQYF. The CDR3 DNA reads TGTGCCAGCAGCTTAGTGGCCGGAGGCTACGAGCAGTACTTC.

The CDR3 DNA sequence: TGTGCCAGCATGAAAGACAGGGGCGGCATCTACGAGCAGTACTTC. Residues: CASMKDRGGIYEQYF. The V and J genes are TRBV7-9 and TRBJ2-7; 8 bases fit TRBD1. Germline V lookup: CDR1 SEHNR, CDR2 FQNEAQ (reference sequence). V was pared by 7 bases and J by 3 bases, with 11 bases of the junction left unmatched. The CDR3 runs 15 residues.

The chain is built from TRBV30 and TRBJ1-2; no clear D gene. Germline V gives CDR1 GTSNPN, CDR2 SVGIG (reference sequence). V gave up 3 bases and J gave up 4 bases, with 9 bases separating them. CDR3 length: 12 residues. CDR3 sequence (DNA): TGTGCCTGGAGGGTATGGTCCTATGGCTACACCTTC. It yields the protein CAWRVWSYGYTF. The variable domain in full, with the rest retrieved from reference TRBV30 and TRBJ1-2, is SQTIHQWPATLVQPVGSPLSLECTVEGTSNPNLYWYRQAAGRGLQLLFYSVGIGQISSEVPQNLSASRPQDRQFILSSKKLLLSDSGFYLCAWRVWSYGYTFGSGTRLTVV.

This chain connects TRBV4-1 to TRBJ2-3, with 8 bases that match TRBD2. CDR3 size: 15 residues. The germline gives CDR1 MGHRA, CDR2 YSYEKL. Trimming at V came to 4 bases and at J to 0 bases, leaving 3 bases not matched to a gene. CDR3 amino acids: CASSPIAGSTDTQYF. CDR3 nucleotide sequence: TGCGCCAGCAGCCCAATAGCGGGAAGCACAGATACGCAGTATTTT.

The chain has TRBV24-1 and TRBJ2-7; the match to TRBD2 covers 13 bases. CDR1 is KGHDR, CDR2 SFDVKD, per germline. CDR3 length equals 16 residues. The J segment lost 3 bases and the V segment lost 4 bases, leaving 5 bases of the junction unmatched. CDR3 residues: CATSDSGLAGDYEQYF. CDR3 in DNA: TGTGCCACCAGTGACTCCGGACTAGCGGGAGACTACGAGCAGTACTTC.

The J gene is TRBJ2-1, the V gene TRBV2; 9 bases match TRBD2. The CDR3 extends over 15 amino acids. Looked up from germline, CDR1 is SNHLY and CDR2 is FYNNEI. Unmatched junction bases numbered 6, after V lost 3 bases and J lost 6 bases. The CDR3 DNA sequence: TGTGCCAGCAGTGACGACGCGGGAGGGAGCAATGAGCAGTTCTTC. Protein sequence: CASSDDAGGSNEQFF. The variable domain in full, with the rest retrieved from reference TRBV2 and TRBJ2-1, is EPEVTQTPSHQVTQMGQEVILRCVPISNHLYFYWYRQILGQKVEFLVSFYNNEISEKSEIFDDQFSVERPDGSNFTLKIRSTKLEDSAMYFCASSDDAGGSNEQFFGPGTRLTVL.

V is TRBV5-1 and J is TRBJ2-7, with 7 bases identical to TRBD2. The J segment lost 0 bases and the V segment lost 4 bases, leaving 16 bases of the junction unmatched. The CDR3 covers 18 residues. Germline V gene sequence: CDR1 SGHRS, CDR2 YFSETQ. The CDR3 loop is CASSNTPYSGGSSYEQYF. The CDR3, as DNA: TGCGCCAGCAGCAATACGCCTTATAGCGGCGGGAGCTCCTACGAGCAGTACTTC.

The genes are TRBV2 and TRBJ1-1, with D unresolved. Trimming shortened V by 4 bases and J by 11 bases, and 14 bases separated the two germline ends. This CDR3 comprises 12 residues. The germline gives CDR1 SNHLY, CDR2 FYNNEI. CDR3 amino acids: CASSGEALGAFF. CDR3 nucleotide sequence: TGTGCCAGCAGTGGCGAGGCCCTGGGGGCTTTCTTT.

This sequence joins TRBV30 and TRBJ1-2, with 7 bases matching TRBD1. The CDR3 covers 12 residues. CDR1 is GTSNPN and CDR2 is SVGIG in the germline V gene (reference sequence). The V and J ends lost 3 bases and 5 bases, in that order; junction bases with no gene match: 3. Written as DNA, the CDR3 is TGTGCCTGGAGCAGGGGACAGTATGGCTACACCTTC. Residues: CAWSRGQYGYTF.

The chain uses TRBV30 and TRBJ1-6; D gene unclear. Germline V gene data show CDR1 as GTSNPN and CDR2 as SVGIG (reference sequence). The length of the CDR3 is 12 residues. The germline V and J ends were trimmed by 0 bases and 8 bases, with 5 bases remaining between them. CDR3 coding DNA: TGTGCCTGGAGTGTACTTCATTCACCCCTCCACTTT. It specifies CAWSVLHSPLHF.

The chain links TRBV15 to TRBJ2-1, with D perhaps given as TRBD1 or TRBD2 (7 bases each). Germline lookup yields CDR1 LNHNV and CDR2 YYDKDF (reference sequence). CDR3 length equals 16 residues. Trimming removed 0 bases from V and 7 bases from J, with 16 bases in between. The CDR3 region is CATSRDREGARNEQFF. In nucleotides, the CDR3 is TGTGCCACCAGCAGAGATAGGGAGGGGGCTCGGAATGAGCAGTTCTTC.

CDR3 nucleotide sequence: TGCGCCAGCAGCTTGGCGACACCAAGCTCTGGAAACACCATATATTTT. Its translation: CASSLATPSSGNTIYF. This chain uses TRBV5-1 with TRBJ1-3; no firm D call. Deletions cut 0 bases from V and 0 bases from J, with 10 bases between. The CDR3 runs to 16 residues. CDR1 and CDR2 (germline): SGHRS, YFSETQ.

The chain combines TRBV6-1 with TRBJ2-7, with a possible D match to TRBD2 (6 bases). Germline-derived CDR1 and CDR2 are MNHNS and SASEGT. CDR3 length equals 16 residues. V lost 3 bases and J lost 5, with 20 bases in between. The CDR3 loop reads CASSEGRLAFFNEQYF. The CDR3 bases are TGTGCCAGCAGTGAGGGGAGGCTAGCGTTCTTCAACGAGCAGTACTTC.

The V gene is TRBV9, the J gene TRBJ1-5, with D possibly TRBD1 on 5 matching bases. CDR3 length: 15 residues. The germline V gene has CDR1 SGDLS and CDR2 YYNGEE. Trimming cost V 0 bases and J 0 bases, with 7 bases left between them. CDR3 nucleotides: TGTGCCAGCAGCGTAGAAGGGGCTAGCAATCAGCCCCAGCATTTT. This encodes CASSVEGASNQPQHF.

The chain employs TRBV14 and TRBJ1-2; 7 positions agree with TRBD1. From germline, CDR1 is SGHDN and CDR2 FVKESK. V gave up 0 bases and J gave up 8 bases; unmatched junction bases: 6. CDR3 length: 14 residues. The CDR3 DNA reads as TGTGCCAGCAGCCAAGATCGACAGGGTCGAGGCTACACCTTC. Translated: CASSQDRQGRGYTF. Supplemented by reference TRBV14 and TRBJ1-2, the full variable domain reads EAGVTQFPSHSVIEKGQTVTLRCDPISGHDNLYWYRRVMGKEIKFLLHFVKESKQDESGMPNNRFLAERTGGTYSTLKVQPAELEDSGVYFCASSQDRQGRGYTFGSGTRLTVV.

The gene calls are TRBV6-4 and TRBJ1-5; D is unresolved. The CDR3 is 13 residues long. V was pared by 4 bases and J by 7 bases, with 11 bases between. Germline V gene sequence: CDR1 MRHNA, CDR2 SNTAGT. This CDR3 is CASSVLPAQPQHF. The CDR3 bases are TGTGCCAGCAGTGTCCTCCCGGCCCAGCCCCAGCATTTT.

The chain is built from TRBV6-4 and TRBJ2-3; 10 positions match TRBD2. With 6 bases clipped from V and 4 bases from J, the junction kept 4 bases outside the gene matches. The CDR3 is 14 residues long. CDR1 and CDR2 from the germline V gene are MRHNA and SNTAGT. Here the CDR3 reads CASRSAGGADTQYF. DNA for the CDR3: TGTGCCAGCAGGTCAGCGGGAGGGGCAGATACGCAGTATTTT.

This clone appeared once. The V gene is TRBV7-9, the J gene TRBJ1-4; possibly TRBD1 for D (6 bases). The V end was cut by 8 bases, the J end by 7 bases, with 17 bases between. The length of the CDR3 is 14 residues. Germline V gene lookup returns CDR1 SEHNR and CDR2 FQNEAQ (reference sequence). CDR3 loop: CASGQPWGSEKLFF. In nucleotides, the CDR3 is TGTGCCAGCGGACAGCCCTGGGGTAGTGAAAAACTGTTTTTT.

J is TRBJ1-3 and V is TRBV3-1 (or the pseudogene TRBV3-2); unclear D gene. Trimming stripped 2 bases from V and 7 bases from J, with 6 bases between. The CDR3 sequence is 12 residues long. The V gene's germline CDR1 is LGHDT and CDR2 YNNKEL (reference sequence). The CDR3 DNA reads TGTGCCAGCAGCCAAAACGAGAACACCATATATTTT. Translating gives CASSQNENTIYF.

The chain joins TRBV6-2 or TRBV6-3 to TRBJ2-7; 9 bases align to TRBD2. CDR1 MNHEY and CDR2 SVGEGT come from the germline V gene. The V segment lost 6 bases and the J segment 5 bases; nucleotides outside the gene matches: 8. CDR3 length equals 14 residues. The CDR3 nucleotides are TGTGCCAGCAGCTCCGGGACTAGCTCTGACGAGCAGTACTTC. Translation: CASSSGTSSDEQYF.

CDR3 sequence: CARRLAGNNEQFF. The DNA of the CDR3 is TGTGCCAGGCGACTAGCGGGAAACAATGAGCAGTTCTTC. V usage is TRBV2 and J usage is TRBJ2-1; 11 bases are a match to TRBD2. Losses at the gene ends were 9 bases for V and 5 bases for J; bases not matched to a gene: 3. This CDR3 region has 13 residues. Germline-derived CDR1 and CDR2 are SNHLY and FYNNEI.

The CDR3 loop reads CARSWLAGLRETQYF. CDR3 nucleotide sequence: TGTGCCAGAAGCTGGCTAGCGGGATTGAGAGAGACCCAGTACTTC. This chain uses TRBV5-3 with TRBJ2-5; 9 nucleotides line up with TRBD2. TRBV5-3 qualifies as an ORF whose function is uncertain. The V gene end was trimmed by 3 bases and the J gene end by 4 bases; junction bases not matched to a gene: 7. This CDR3 region has 15 residues.

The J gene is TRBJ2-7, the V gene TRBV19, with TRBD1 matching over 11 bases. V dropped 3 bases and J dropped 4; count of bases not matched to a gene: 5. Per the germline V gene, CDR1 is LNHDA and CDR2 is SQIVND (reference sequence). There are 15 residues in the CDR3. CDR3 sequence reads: CASSMKDRGPYEQYF. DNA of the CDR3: TGTGCCAGTAGTATGAAGGACAGGGGGCCGTACGAGCAGTACTTC.

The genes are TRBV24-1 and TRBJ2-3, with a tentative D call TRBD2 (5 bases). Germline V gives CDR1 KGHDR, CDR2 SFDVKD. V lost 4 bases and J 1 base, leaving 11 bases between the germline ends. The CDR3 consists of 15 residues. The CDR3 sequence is CATSEAEWGTDTQYF. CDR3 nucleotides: TGTGCCACCAGTGAAGCGGAGTGGGGCACAGATACGCAGTATTTT.

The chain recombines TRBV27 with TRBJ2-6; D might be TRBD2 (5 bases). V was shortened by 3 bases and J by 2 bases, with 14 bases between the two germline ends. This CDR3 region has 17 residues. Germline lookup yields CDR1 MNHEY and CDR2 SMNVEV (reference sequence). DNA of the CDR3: TGTGCCAGCAGTTTCAAGGCAACTAGAGCTGGGGCCAACGTCCTGACTTTC. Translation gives CASSFKATRAGANVLTF.

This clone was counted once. CDR3 nucleotides: TGTGCCAGCAGCTTGGCAGAGGCGGCGGGCTATGGCTACACCTTC. Protein product: CASSLAEAAGYGYTF. The V call is TRBV5-5, the J call TRBJ1-2; unclear D gene. This CDR3 region has 15 residues. The germline CDR1 and CDR2 sequences are SGHKS and YYEKEE (reference sequence). Trimming took 0 bases from V and 4 from J, leaving 13 bases between them.